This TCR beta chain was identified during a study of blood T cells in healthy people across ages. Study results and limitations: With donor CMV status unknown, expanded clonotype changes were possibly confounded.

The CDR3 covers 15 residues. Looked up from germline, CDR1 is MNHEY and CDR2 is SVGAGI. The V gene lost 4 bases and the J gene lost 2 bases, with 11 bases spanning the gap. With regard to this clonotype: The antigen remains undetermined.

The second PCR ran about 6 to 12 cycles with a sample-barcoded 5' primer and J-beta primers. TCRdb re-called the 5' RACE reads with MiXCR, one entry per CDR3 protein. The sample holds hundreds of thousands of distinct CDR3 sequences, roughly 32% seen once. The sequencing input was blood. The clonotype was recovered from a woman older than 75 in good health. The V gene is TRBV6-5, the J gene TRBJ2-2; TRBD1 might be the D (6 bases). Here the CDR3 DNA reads TGTGCCAGCAGTTTCTGGACAGATAACACCGGGGAGCTGTTTTTT. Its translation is CASSFWTDNTGELFF.